This T cell receptor beta chain emerged from a study of shared clonotypes between healthy human individuals. The CDR3 loop spans 16 amino acids. Per the germline V gene, CDR1 is SGHTA and CDR2 is FQGTGA. Trimming left V 0 bases short and J 0 bases short, with 11 bases between. Produced via immunoSEQ multiplex PCR; TCRdb's table is partial and in-frame only. The table includes 600,000 to 750,000 clones, 72% detected once. Only one count was recorded for this clone. The sequence was obtained from a woman in her 30s in good health. The sequencing sample was made of memory CD4+ T cells sorted from blood. Subset: CD45RA-negative fraction. V is TRBV7-3 and J is TRBJ1-2; D gene unclear. CDR3 sequence (DNA): TGTGCCAGCAGCTTAACGGGAGGAGTAGCTAACTATGGCTACACCTTC. Its protein product is CASSLTGGVANYGYTF.